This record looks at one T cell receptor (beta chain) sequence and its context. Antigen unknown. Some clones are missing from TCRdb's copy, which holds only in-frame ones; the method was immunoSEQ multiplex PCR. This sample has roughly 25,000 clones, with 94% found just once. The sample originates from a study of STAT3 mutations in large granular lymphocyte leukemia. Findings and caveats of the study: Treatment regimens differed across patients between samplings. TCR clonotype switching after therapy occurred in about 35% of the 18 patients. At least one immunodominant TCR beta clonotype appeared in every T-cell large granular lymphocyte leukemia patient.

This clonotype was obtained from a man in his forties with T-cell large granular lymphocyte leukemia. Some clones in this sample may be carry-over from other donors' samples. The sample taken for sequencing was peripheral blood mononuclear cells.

CDR3 in amino acids: CAWSRGDNEKLFF. Written as DNA, the CDR3 is TGTGCCTGGAGTCGGGGGGATAATGAAAAACTGTTTTTT. The chain uses TRBV30 and TRBJ1-4, with D perhaps TRBD1 (5 bases). This CDR3 has 13 amino acids. Between the trimmed V and J ends, which lost 2 bases and 4 bases, there was a span of 8 bases. CDR1 and CDR2 from the germline V gene are GTSNPN and SVGIG (reference sequence).